Each of the 26 T cell receptor beta chains below was sequenced from the same sample in a study of T cells in Graves' hyperthyroidism and ophthalmopathy. Amplified TCR beta CDR3 regions derived from RNA transcripts. First-round RT-PCR of the TCR CDR3 relied on the HTBI primer set. Each CDR3 protein is one row after TCRdb ran MiXCR on the multiplex PCR reads. There are 700,000 or so distinct CDR3 sequences in the sample; about 15% occur only once, and 9.5% to 15% lies in the top ten. Input material: blood. The receptors were gathered from a woman aged 45-65 years with Graves' ophthalmopathy.

The sample holds a few counts of this clonotype. This chain uses TRBV12-3 or TRBV12-4 with TRBJ2-7; 13 bases match TRBD2. The V and J ends lost 7 bases and 6 bases, in that order; junction bases with no gene match: 6. The CDR3 runs 14 residues. CDR3 DNA sequence: TGTGCCAGCAAACTAGCGGGAGGGACCCTCGAGCAGTACTTC. As protein: CASKLAGGTLEQYF.

This clonotype was detected only once. The rearrangement joins TRBV19 to TRBJ2-3; TRBD2 agrees at 7 bases. This CDR3 is built from 15 residues. Looked up from germline, CDR1 is LNHDA and CDR2 is SQIVND (reference sequence). The V gene end was trimmed by 5 bases and the J gene end by 5 bases; junction bases not matched to a gene: 10. The CDR3 reads CASSSSGNRGDTQYF. The DNA for the CDR3 is TGTGCCAGTAGTTCCAGCGGGAATAGGGGAGATACGCAGTATTTT.

This clonotype has just a few counts. The V call is TRBV14, the J call TRBJ1-1, with TRBD1 identical over 7 bases. V dropped 0 bases and J dropped 1; count of bases not matched to a gene: 2. The CDR3 consists of 15 residues. CDR1 is SGHDN, CDR2 FVKESK, per germline. CDR3: CASSQEDRRNTEAFF. The CDR3, as DNA: TGTGCCAGCAGCCAAGAGGACAGGAGGAACACTGAAGCTTTCTTT.

This clonotype was detected ten times or more. The chain is built from TRBV18 and TRBJ2-3, with D perhaps given as TRBD1 or TRBD2 (5 bases each). Germline V gene lookup returns CDR1 KGHSH and CDR2 LQKENI. The CDR3 has 14 amino acids. V lost 0 bases to trimming and J lost 4 bases, with 8 bases between them. As DNA, the CDR3 is TGTGCCAGCTCACCACCGACGGGGCCAGATACGCAGTATTTT. Protein: CASSPPTGPDTQYF.

This clonotype appeared a few times. The chain carries TRBV2 and TRBJ2-6; 7 bases align to TRBD2. Germline lookup yields CDR1 SNHLY and CDR2 FYNNEI. J gave up 1 base and V 7 bases, and 13 bases lay outside the gene matches. This CDR3 region has 18 residues. CDR3 amino acids: CASTHPGGGGSGANVLTF. CDR3 DNA: TGTGCCAGCACCCACCCTGGGGGGGGTGGGTCTGGGGCCAACGTCCTGACTTTC.

This clonotype was recorded many times. V usage is TRBV27 and J usage is TRBJ2-7, with 10 bases fitting TRBD1. The V and J ends lost 7 bases and 6 bases, in that order; junction bases with no gene match: 6. There are 13 residues in the CDR3. Germline lookup yields CDR1 MNHEY and CDR2 SMNVEV (reference sequence). CDR3 nucleotides: TGTGCCAGCACCCCCCGGACAGGGGGCGAGCAGTACTTC. It encodes CASTPRTGGEQYF.

The sample holds many counts of this clonotype. The chain uses TRBV6-1 and TRBJ1-1, with D hard to call. Germline values: CDR1 MNHNS, CDR2 SASEGT. CDR3 length: 15 amino acids. Trimming left V 7 bases short and J 0 bases short, with 15 bases between. This chain's CDR3 is CASTLASGVNTEAFF. The CDR3 DNA reads as TGTGCCAGCACCCTCGCCTCTGGGGTGAACACTGAAGCTTTCTTT.

This clonotype appeared a single time. The chain employs TRBV19 and TRBJ1-4, with unresolved D. The V end lost 3 bases, the J end lost 2 bases, and 10 bases lay between the germline ends. Looked up from germline, CDR1 is LNHDA and CDR2 is SQIVND (reference sequence). This CDR3 has 15 residues. The CDR3 sequence is CASSILGCTNEKLFF. In nucleotides, the CDR3 is TGTGCCAGTAGTATTCTTGGATGTACTAATGAAAAACTGTTTTTT.

Of note for this clonotype: It may be a read error: a sequence one base away is much more abundant. The V and J genes are TRBV28 and TRBJ2-5; 8 bases map to TRBD2. Germline V gene sequence: CDR1 MDHEN, CDR2 SYDVKM. V was clipped by 6 bases and J by 5 bases; unmatched bases: 8. The CDR3 length is 14 residues. This CDR3 reads CASRRGGARETQYF. The CDR3 DNA reads as TGTGCCAGCAGACGGGGGGGGGCGCGCGAGACCCAGTACTTC.

This clonotype occurred a few times. The CDR3, as DNA: TGTGCCAGCAGTGACAGACCGAAGGGATCCTACAATGAGCAGTTCTTC. It translates to CASSDRPKGSYNEQFF. The gene calls are TRBV27 and TRBJ2-1, with a weak D call TRBD1 (5 bases). CDR3 length equals 16 residues. With 5 bases removed from V and 1 base from J, the gap between germline ends came to 15 bases. CDR1 and CDR2 (germline): MNHEY, SMNVEV (reference sequence).

The V and J genes are TRBV6-1 and TRBJ1-2, with D unresolved. The germline CDR1 and CDR2 sequences are MNHNS and SASEGT. This CDR3 is 13 amino acids long. Trimming cost V 8 bases and J 3 bases, with 13 bases left between them. The DNA for the CDR3 is TGTGCCAGCGGGCAGGAAGTCGACTATGGCTACACCTTC. Translated, it gives CASGQEVDYGYTF.

This clonotype was counted a few times. V gene TRBV6-1 combines with J gene TRBJ2-7; the D gene is possibly TRBD2 (5 bases). The CDR3 is made up of 13 amino acids. CDR1 MNHNS and CDR2 SASEGT come from the germline V gene. With 6 bases removed from V and 2 bases from J, the gap between germline ends came to 11 bases. This CDR3 reads CASRLSEAYEQYF. The CDR3 region has the DNA TGTGCCAGCAGACTTAGCGAAGCCTACGAGCAGTACTTC.

This clonotype was seen at least ten times. CDR3 bases: TGTGCCAGCAGTTACGTCCTAGCGGGACAAGAGACCCAGTACTTC. This codes for CASSYVLAGQETQYF. The rearrangement uses TRBV6-5 and TRBJ2-5; 9 positions match TRBD2. CDR3 length equals 15 residues. Germline values: CDR1 MNHEY, CDR2 SVGAGI. The ends lost 2 bases at V and 2 bases at J; junction bases unmatched: 3.

This clonotype occurred many times. CDR3 sequence reads: CSVEGGVGDNQETQYF. Written as DNA, the CDR3 is TGCAGCGTTGAAGGGGGGGTCGGGGATAACCAAGAGACCCAGTACTTC. V usage is TRBV29-1 and J usage is TRBJ2-5; D may be TRBD2 (6 bases). Germline CDR1 is SQVTM and CDR2 is ANQGSEA. The CDR3 has 16 amino acids. V lost 1 base to trimming and J lost 0 bases, with 15 bases between them.

This clonotype was counted ten times or more. The chain has TRBV6-2 or TRBV6-3 and TRBJ2-5, with 8 nucleotides matching TRBD2. With V trimmed by 5 bases and J by 1 base, 3 bases remained unmatched. Germline V gene sequence: CDR1 MNHEY, CDR2 SVGEGT. CDR3 length: 14 amino acids. The CDR3 is CASSALAVQETQYF. The CDR3 nucleotides read TGTGCCAGCAGTGCACTAGCGGTCCAAGAGACCCAGTACTTC.

Only a few counts were recorded for this clonotype. This chain connects TRBV19 to TRBJ1-5, with 7 bases identical to TRBD1. The trim removed 9 bases at V and 7 bases at J, leaving 9 bases unmatched. The CDR3 consists of 13 residues. The germline V gene encodes CDR1 LNHDA and CDR2 SQIVND (reference sequence). The DNA of the CDR3 is TGTGCCAGCGACGACAGGGAAGGACAGCCCCAGCATTTT. It encodes CASDDREGQPQHF.

The table lists this clonotype with many counts. This chain connects TRBV20-1 to TRBJ2-1, with D perhaps being TRBD1 or TRBD2 (5 bases each). Germline loops: CDR1 DFQATT, CDR2 SNEGSKA (reference sequence). V was clipped by 4 bases and J by 3 bases, with 19 bases between them. The CDR3 loop spans 16 amino acids. The CDR3: CSAIAGTSIHYNEQFF. The DNA of the CDR3 is TGCAGTGCTATAGCCGGGACCTCAATACACTACAATGAGCAGTTCTTC.

This clonotype occurred many times. The J gene is TRBJ2-3, the V gene TRBV7-2, with TRBD1 as a possible D gene (5 bases). Per the germline V gene, CDR1 is SGHTA and CDR2 is FQGNSA. The ends were cut back, 6 bases at V and 6 bases at J, with 19 bases in the middle. The CDR3 contains 15 residues. Written as DNA, the CDR3 is TGTGCCAGCAGTGTCGGAACCAGGGCACGGGATACGCAGTATTTT. This encodes CASSVGTRARDTQYF.

This clonotype came up many times. The chain is built from TRBV9 and TRBJ1-1, with 9 bases lining up with TRBD1. Germline V gives CDR1 SGDLS, CDR2 YYNGEE. Trimming removed 2 bases from V and 4 bases from J; junction bases left unmatched: 6. This CDR3 has 15 amino acids. CDR3 residues: CASSVGGTGSTEAFF. The CDR3 coding sequence is TGTGCCAGCAGCGTCGGGGGGACAGGGAGCACTGAAGCTTTCTTT.

In this sample, this clonotype turned up many times. This chain links TRBV20-1 with TRBJ1-2; no clear D gene. This CDR3 is built from 13 residues. CDR1 DFQATT and CDR2 SNEGSKA come from the germline V gene (reference sequence). Deletions cut 3 bases from V and 6 bases from J, with 14 bases between. DNA for the CDR3: TGCAGTGCTAGGGTTGCCAGGCTCAATGGCTACACCTTC. This sequence encodes CSARVARLNGYTF.

V gene TRBV19 combines with J gene TRBJ1-2; no clear D gene. Trimming took 6 bases from V and 6 from J, leaving 14 bases between them. Per the germline V gene, CDR1 is LNHDA and CDR2 is SQIVND (reference sequence). The CDR3 is 13 amino acids. The CDR3 region is CASSPQVFDGYTF. CDR3 in DNA: TGTGCCAGTAGCCCCCAGGTCTTTGATGGCTACACCTTC.

The chain joins TRBV18 to TRBJ1-5; 12 bases map to TRBD1. The trim removed 4 bases at V and 2 bases at J, leaving 9 bases unmatched. CDR3 length equals 18 residues. Germline V lookup: CDR1 KGHSH, CDR2 LQKENI. The CDR3: CASSQGTGGVSGNQPQHF. CDR3 DNA: TGTGCCAGCTCACAAGGGACAGGGGGCGTTTCGGGCAATCAGCCCCAGCATTTT.

The chain combines TRBV4-2 with TRBJ2-3; the match to TRBD2 covers 11 bases. Trimming at V came to 4 bases and at J to 5 bases, leaving 8 bases not matched to a gene. There are 16 residues in the CDR3. Germline V lookup: CDR1 LGHNA, CDR2 YNFKEQ. The CDR3 DNA is TGTGCCAGCAGCCCCCCGACTAGCGGGATGGGAGATACGCAGTATTTT. Its translation is CASSPPTSGMGDTQYF.

This sequence joins TRBV25-1 and TRBJ1-6; D uncertain. Looked up from germline, CDR1 is MGHDK and CDR2 is SYGVNS. This CDR3 is built from 13 residues. The ends were cut back, 2 bases at V and 9 bases at J, with 8 bases in the middle. DNA of the CDR3: TGTGCCAGCAGTGAAAGGTTTTCTTCACCCCTCCACTTT. Its translation is CASSERFSSPLHF.

The gene calls are TRBV27 and TRBJ1-5, with no clear D. V lost 4 bases to trimming and J lost 4 bases, with 14 bases between them. Per the germline V gene, CDR1 is MNHEY and CDR2 is SMNVEV (reference sequence). This CDR3 contains 15 residues. CDR3 region: CASSSLVGGNQPQHF. CDR3 nucleotides: TGTGCCAGCAGTTCTCTGGTAGGCGGGAATCAGCCCCAGCATTTT.

Ten or more counts support this clonotype. V and J are TRBV7-9 and TRBJ2-5; maybe TRBD1 (6 bases). The V end lost 4 bases, the J end lost 4 bases, and 16 bases lay between the germline ends. This CDR3 is 15 amino acids long. Looked up from germline, CDR1 is SEHNR and CDR2 is FQNEAQ (reference sequence). The CDR3 is CASSSTAPRGETQYF. The CDR3 nucleotides are TGTGCCAGCAGCTCCACAGCCCCCAGGGGAGAGACCCAGTACTTC.